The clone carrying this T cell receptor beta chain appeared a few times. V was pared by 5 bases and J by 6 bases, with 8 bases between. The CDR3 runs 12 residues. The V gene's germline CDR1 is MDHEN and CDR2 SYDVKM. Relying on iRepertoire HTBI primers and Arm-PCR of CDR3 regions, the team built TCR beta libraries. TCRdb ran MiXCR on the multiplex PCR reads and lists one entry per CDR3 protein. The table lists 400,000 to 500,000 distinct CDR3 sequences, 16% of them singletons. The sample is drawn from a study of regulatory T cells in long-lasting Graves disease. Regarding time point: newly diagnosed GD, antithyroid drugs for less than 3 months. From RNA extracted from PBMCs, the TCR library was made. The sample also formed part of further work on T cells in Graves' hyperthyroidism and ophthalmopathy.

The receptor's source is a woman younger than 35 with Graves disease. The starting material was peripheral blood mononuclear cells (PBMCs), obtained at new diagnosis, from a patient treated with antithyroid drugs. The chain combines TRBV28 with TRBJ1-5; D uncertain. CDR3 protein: CASSKNPQPQHF. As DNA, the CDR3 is TGTGCCAGCAGTAAAAACCCTCAGCCCCAGCATTTT.